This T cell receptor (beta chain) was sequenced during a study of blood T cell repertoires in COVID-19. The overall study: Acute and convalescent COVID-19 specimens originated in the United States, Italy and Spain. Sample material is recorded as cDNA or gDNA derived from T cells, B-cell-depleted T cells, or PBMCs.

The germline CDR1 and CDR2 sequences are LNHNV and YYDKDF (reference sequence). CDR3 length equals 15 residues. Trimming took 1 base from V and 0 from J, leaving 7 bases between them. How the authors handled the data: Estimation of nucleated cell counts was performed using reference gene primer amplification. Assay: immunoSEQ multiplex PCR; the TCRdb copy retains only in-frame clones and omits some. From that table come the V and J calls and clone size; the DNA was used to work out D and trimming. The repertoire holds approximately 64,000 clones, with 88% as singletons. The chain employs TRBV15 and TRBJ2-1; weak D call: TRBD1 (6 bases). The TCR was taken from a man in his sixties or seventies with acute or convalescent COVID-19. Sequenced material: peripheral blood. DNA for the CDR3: TGTGCCACCAGCAGAGCCAGGGGCTCCTACAATGAGCAGTTCTTC. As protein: CATSRARGSYNEQFF.